The 9 T cell receptor beta chains below were found in one sample sequenced in a study of cytotoxic CD8 clonotypes in ibrutinib-treated CLL. Only in-frame clones appear in the TCRdb table, and some are missing; sequencing was by immunoSEQ multiplex PCR. Counted here are about 150,000 clones, about 76% occurring once; the ten biggest clones make up around 4.9%. The sample in question was PBMCs, obtained after 24 months of ibrutinib treatment. The receptors originated from a human donor with chronic lymphocytic leukemia.

Many counts were recorded for this clone. The chain has TRBV19 and TRBJ2-3, with TRBD2 identical over 7 bases. After removal of 5 bases from V and 2 bases from J, the junction contained 4 bases not matched to a gene. This CDR3 region has 14 residues. Germline-derived CDR1 and CDR2 are LNHDA and SQIVND (reference sequence). CDR3 bases: TGTGCCAGTAGTTTGGGACTACACACAGATACGCAGTATTTT. Protein sequence: CASSLGLHTDTQYF.

The chain uses TRBV7-6 and TRBJ2-3; D unresolved. The length of the CDR3 is 13 residues. Deletions cut 2 bases from V and 2 bases from J, with 5 bases between. Germline loops: CDR1 SGHVS, CDR2 FNYEAQ. The CDR3 nucleotides are TGTGCCAGCAGCTTATTTCTCACAGATACGCAGTATTTT. This translates into CASSLFLTDTQYF.

The count of this clone is one. This sequence joins TRBV7-2 and TRBJ2-1, with TRBD2 matching 8 bases. The germline gives CDR1 SGHTA, CDR2 FQGNSA. The CDR3 has 13 residues. V was pared by 4 bases and J by 9 bases, with 5 bases of the junction left unmatched. In nucleotides, the CDR3 is TGTGCCAGCAGCTCCAGGACTAGCAGTGAGCAGTTCTTC. Translating it yields CASSSRTSSEQFF.

The genes are TRBV5-4 and TRBJ1-3; weak D call: TRBD1 (5 bases). This CDR3 is built from 16 residues. The V end was cut by 0 bases, the J end by 2 bases, with 12 bases between. CDR1 and CDR2 (germline): SGHNT, YYREEE (reference sequence). DNA of the CDR3: TGTGCCAGCAGCTTGGGGGGACGGAATGCTGGAAACACCATATATTTT. It specifies CASSLGGRNAGNTIYF.

The chain carries TRBV6-5 and TRBJ1-6; possible D gene TRBD1, 6 bases. Germline CDR1 MNHEY, CDR2 SVGAGI. The CDR3 contains 14 residues. V shed 10 bases and J shed 8 bases, with 18 bases lying between them. In nucleotides, the CDR3 is TGTGCCACCGGGGGCCCCCCAGGGGATTCACCCCTCCACTTT. Amino acid sequence: CATGGPPGDSPLHF.

The genes are TRBV28 and TRBJ2-6; D remains unclear. CDR1 is MDHEN, CDR2 SYDVKM, per germline. V was cut by 3 bases and J by 0 bases, with 6 bases left in between. The length of the CDR3 is 15 residues. CDR3 sequence (DNA): TGTGCCAGCAGTTTGGTTTCCTCTGGGGCCAACGTCCTGACTTTC. As protein: CASSLVSSGANVLTF.

The sample holds a few counts of this clone. The V call is TRBV7-3, the J call TRBJ1-1; D uncertain. This CDR3 spans 13 amino acids. V was shortened by 4 bases and J by 0 bases, with 6 bases between the two germline ends. Germline V gene lookup returns CDR1 SGHTA and CDR2 FQGTGA. CDR3 in DNA: TGTGCCAGCAGCTCCGTAATGAACACTGAAGCTTTCTTT. It yields the protein CASSSVMNTEAFF.

This clone has just one count. This rearrangement joins TRBV9 to TRBJ2-3, with D possibly being TRBD2 (6 bases). The ends were cut back, 5 bases at V and 2 bases at J, with 18 bases in the middle. The CDR3 runs to 16 residues. The germline gives CDR1 SGDLS, CDR2 YYNGEE. The DNA for the CDR3 is TGTGCCAGCAGTTCGGGAGCGAACACACCCACAGATACGCAGTATTTT. Amino acid sequence: CASSSGANTPTDTQYF. The whole variable domain, filled in from reference TRBV9 and TRBJ2-3, reads DSGVTQTPKHLITATGQRVTLRCSPRSGDLSVYWYQQSLDQGLQFLIQYYNGEERAKGNILERFSAQQFPDLHSELNLSSLELGDSALYFCASSSGANTPTDTQYFGPGTRLTVL.

This clone occurred a few times. This chain uses TRBV5-1 with TRBJ2-7, with D maybe TRBD2 (6 bases). Germline V lookup: CDR1 SGHRS, CDR2 YFSETQ. The CDR3 is 15 amino acids. V was cut by 4 bases and J by 3 bases, with 17 bases left in between. DNA for the CDR3: TGCGCCAGCAGCCCCCAGCTAGCGAGTTACTACGAGCAGTACTTC. It specifies CASSPQLASYYEQYF.